This TCR beta chain was observed in a study of CD8 T cells in ankylosing spondylitis. Study conclusions and caveats: The study identified a TCR beta motif of several highly homologous variants that appeared characteristic of ankylosing spondylitis blood. In peripheral blood, disease-linked CD8+ clones occurred at relatively low frequencies. Researchers reportedly found disease-linked clones significantly enriched in matched ankylosing spondylitis synovial fluid.

A single record per CDR3 protein comes from TCRdb applying MiXCR to the 5' RACE reads. This sample carries about 510,000 distinct CDR3 sequences, roughly 5.3% of them seen once, and the ten largest clones take around 3.6%. The CDR3 consists of 13 residues. Germline V gene data show CDR1 as DFQATT and CDR2 as SNEGSKA (reference sequence). V lost 8 bases, J lost 0 bases, and 14 bases lay in between. This clonotype was counted at least ten times. Its antigen is as yet unknown. The V call is TRBV20-1, the J call TRBJ2-7; unclear D gene. This TCR was sampled from a male donor with ankylosing spondylitis. Sequencing input: blood, either unsorted or a sorted T cell fraction (not recorded which). CDR3 loop: CSPLELSSYEQYF. For the CDR3, the DNA is TGCAGTCCCCTGGAGCTCAGCTCCTACGAGCAGTACTTC.